Below are 30 T cell receptor beta chains sequenced from a single sample in a study of blood T cells in healthy people across ages. The authors ran a second PCR of about 7 to 11 cycles using a sample-barcoded 5' primer and a J-beta primer mix. Each CDR3 protein is one row after TCRdb ran MiXCR on the 5' RACE reads. The sample carries approximately 690,000 distinct CDR3 sequences, approximately 50% recorded once. Sequencing was carried out using blood. Receptors originate from a man in his sixties in good health.

V usage is TRBV3-1 and J usage is TRBJ2-3; D call uncertain. Germline CDR1 is LGHDT and CDR2 is YNNKEL (reference sequence). The CDR3 consists of 14 residues. Trimming took off 2 bases at V and 5 bases at J, with 11 bases between the two ends. CDR3: CASSQQTRGDTQYF. The CDR3 nucleotides read TGTGCCAGCAGCCAACAAACGCGTGGAGATACGCAGTATTTT.

V is TRBV20-1 and J is TRBJ1-5; a possible D gene is TRBD1 (5 bases). Germline values: CDR1 DFQATT, CDR2 SNEGSKA (reference sequence). This CDR3 region has 13 residues. V gave up 5 bases and J gave up 5 bases, with 13 bases separating them. DNA of the CDR3: TGCAGTGCTCTAGGCGGGGGGGATCAGCCCCAGCATTTT. Its protein product is CSALGGGDQPQHF.

The CDR3 spells CASSQRGGASGYTF. The CDR3 bases are TGTGCCAGCAGCCAGAGAGGGGGCGCTTCTGGCTACACCTTC. The V and J genes are TRBV14 and TRBJ1-2; 7 bases match TRBD1. V was pared by 3 bases and J by 7 bases, with 8 bases of the junction left unmatched. Germline CDR1 is SGHDN and CDR2 is FVKESK. CDR3 size: 14 residues.

The genes are TRBV2 and TRBJ2-3; weak D call: TRBD2 (6 bases). The CDR3 runs 15 residues. In germline, CDR1 is SNHLY, CDR2 FYNNEI. Trimming stripped 6 bases from V and 2 bases from J, with 15 bases between. CDR3 in DNA: TGTGCCAGCAGGGTCCCGGGACTCCCCACAGATACGCAGTATTTT. Translating gives CASRVPGLPTDTQYF.

This clonotype was detected a few times. The chain combines TRBV27 with TRBJ2-7, with 9 bases fitting TRBD1. V was clipped by 3 bases and J by 2 bases; unmatched bases: 5. The CDR3 is 15 residues long. Germline assignment: CDR1 MNHEY and CDR2 SMNVEV (reference sequence). The DNA for the CDR3 is TGTGCCAGCAGTTTGGGGACAGGGTCCCCCTACGAGCAGTACTTC. This codes for CASSLGTGSPYEQYF.

This clonotype turned up a few times. The chain combines TRBV7-2 with TRBJ2-7; no firm D call. V was shortened by 0 bases and J by 4 bases, with 10 bases between the two germline ends. The CDR3 runs 14 residues. Germline V gene data show CDR1 as SGHTA and CDR2 as FQGNSA. The DNA of the CDR3 is TGTGCCAGCAGCTTAGCGTTTGGTGGGTACGAGCAGTACTTC. Translated, it gives CASSLAFGGYEQYF. Filled out from reference TRBV7-2 and TRBJ2-7, the complete variable domain reads GAGVSQSPSNKVTEKGKDVELRCDPISGHTALYWYRQSLGQGLEFLIYFQGNSAPDKSGLPSDRFSAERTGGSVSTLTIQRTQQEDSAVYLCASSLAFGGYEQYFGPGTRLTVT.

DNA for the CDR3: TGTGCCAGCAGCGTCCACCTAAGGACTGAGCAGTTCTTC. This codes for CASSVHLRTEQFF. The chain recombines TRBV9 with TRBJ2-1; D gene unclear. CDR1 is SGDLS and CDR2 is YYNGEE in the germline V gene. This CDR3 has 13 residues. V was clipped by 2 bases and J by 9 bases, with 12 bases between them. The full variable domain, rest sourced from reference TRBV9 and TRBJ2-1, is DSGVTQTPKHLITATGQRVTLRCSPRSGDLSVYWYQQSLDQGLQFLIQYYNGEERAKGNILERFSAQQFPDLHSELNLSSLELGDSALYFCASSVHLRTEQFFGPGTRLTVL.

The gene calls are TRBV4-1 and TRBJ2-7; D may match TRBD1 or TRBD2 (6 bases each). The germline V and J ends were trimmed by 1 base and 1 base, with 11 bases remaining between them. Germline CDR1 and CDR2: MGHRA and YSYEKL. The CDR3 contains 15 residues. CDR3 sequence reads: CASSQVGGQSYEQYF. The CDR3 DNA sequence: TGCGCCAGCAGCCAAGTAGGGGGGCAGTCCTACGAGCAGTACTTC.

The chain employs TRBV7-2 and TRBJ1-2; D ambiguous. Per germline, CDR1 SGHTA and CDR2 FQGNSA. V was cut by 1 base and J by 7 bases, with 10 bases left in between. The CDR3 runs 13 residues. CDR3 sequence (DNA): TGTGCCAGCAGCTTAGTTGTGGGTTTTGGCTACACCTTC. Its translation is CASSLVVGFGYTF.

The chain carries TRBV2 and TRBJ2-7; either TRBD1 or TRBD2 may supply D (5 bases each). With 7 bases removed from V and 2 bases from J, the gap between germline ends came to 15 bases. The CDR3 has 14 residues. Germline V gene lookup returns CDR1 SNHLY and CDR2 FYNNEI. CDR3 DNA: TGTGCCAGCACCGAGGGGCTAGCACCCTACGAGCAGTACTTC. Its translation is CASTEGLAPYEQYF.

This sequence joins TRBV12-3 or TRBV12-4 and TRBJ2-7; no clear D. The J call may not be correct, given that the DNA end is closer to TRBJ2-5. The CDR3 extends over 13 amino acids. CDR3 residues: CASSFRGSETQYF. In nucleotides, the CDR3 is TGTGCCAGCAGTTTTCGAGGATCGGAGACCCAGTACTTC.

The V call is TRBV20-1, the J call TRBJ1-2, with D uncertain. CDR3 length: 14 residues. Germline CDR1 is DFQATT and CDR2 is SNEGSKA (reference sequence). Trimming shortened V by 0 bases and J by 0 bases, and 8 bases separated the two germline ends. The CDR3 DNA follows: TGCAGTGCTAGAGATCACGGAGCTAACTATGGCTACACCTTC. Protein product: CSARDHGANYGYTF.

The chain links TRBV4-1 to TRBJ2-1, with 8 nucleotides matching TRBD1. The V gene end was trimmed by 0 bases and the J gene end by 2 bases; junction bases not matched to a gene: 3. The germline CDR1 and CDR2 sequences are MGHRA and YSYEKL. The CDR3 is 16 residues long. CDR3 loop: CASSQERDRTYNEQFF. As DNA, the CDR3 is TGCGCCAGCAGCCAAGAACGGGACAGGACCTACAATGAGCAGTTCTTC.

This clonotype was seen more than once but under ten times. This sequence joins TRBV4-2 and TRBJ2-3; D possibly uses TRBD1 or TRBD2 (6 bases each). This CDR3 has 19 residues. The V gene lost 0 bases and the J gene lost 0 bases, with 19 bases spanning the gap. Germline V gene lookup returns CDR1 LGHNA and CDR2 YNFKEQ. CDR3 DNA sequence: TGTGCCAGCAGCCAAGATCGGCCAAGGGGGGTAACTAGCACAGATACGCAGTATTTT. It yields the protein CASSQDRPRGVTSTDTQYF.

This clonotype appeared a single time. The J gene is TRBJ2-2, the V gene TRBV5-1; TRBD1 matches 11 bases. Germline V lookup: CDR1 SGHRS, CDR2 YFSETQ. V lost 6 bases, J lost 3 bases, and 4 bases stayed unmatched. CDR3 length: 15 amino acids. The CDR3 coding sequence is TGCGCCAGCAAACCGGGACAGGGGGACACCGGGGAGCTGTTTTTT. Translation gives CASKPGQGDTGELFF.

The gene calls are TRBV27 and TRBJ1-2; D is unclear. The CDR3 has 13 residues. The V and J ends lost 2 bases and 10 bases respectively, with 14 bases between them. Germline V lookup: CDR1 MNHEY, CDR2 SMNVEV (reference sequence). CDR3 nucleotides: TGTGCCAGCAGTTTAGAGATCGGAGGCCACTACACCTTC. It encodes CASSLEIGGHYTF.

The rearrangement links TRBV11-2 to TRBJ2-4, with D possibly being TRBD2 (6 bases). CDR1 is SGHAT and CDR2 is FQNNGV in the germline V gene. V lost 5 bases, J lost 0 bases, and 8 bases lay in between. The CDR3 length is 14 residues. CDR3 residues: CASSRGLAKNIQYF. CDR3 nucleotides: TGTGCCAGCAGCCGGGGGTTAGCCAAAAACATTCAGTACTTC.

The genes are TRBV15 and TRBJ2-5; perhaps TRBD2 as D (5 bases). Trimming removed 4 bases from V and 5 bases from J, with 11 bases in between. Germline values: CDR1 LNHNV, CDR2 YYDKDF (reference sequence). CDR3 size: 13 residues. The CDR3 DNA reads TGTGCCACCAGCATAGAGGGTGGGGAGACCCAGTACTTC. As protein: CATSIEGGETQYF.

This clonotype was seen only a few times. This sequence joins TRBV6-5 and TRBJ1-1; TRBD1 aligns across 12 bases. Per the germline V gene, CDR1 is MNHEY and CDR2 is SVGAGI. CDR3 length: 14 residues. V shed 5 bases and J 7 bases; nucleotides not matched to a gene: 5. CDR3 nucleotide sequence: TGTGCCAGCAGTCGGGACAGGGGGCTTAGTGAAGCTTTCTTT. This codes for CASSRDRGLSEAFF.

The CDR3 spells CSVDGGRGSYNEQFF. CDR3 bases: TGCAGCGTTGACGGAGGCAGGGGATCCTACAATGAGCAGTTCTTC. The chain carries TRBV29-1 and TRBJ2-1; a possible D gene is TRBD1 (6 bases). Trimming left V 3 bases short and J 1 base short, with 13 bases between. The CDR3 has 15 amino acids. The germline gives CDR1 SQVTM, CDR2 ANQGSEA.

J is TRBJ1-5 and V is TRBV6-2 or TRBV6-3, with 9 bases that match TRBD1. J was trimmed by 6 bases and V by 6 bases; bases with no gene match: 6. Germline V gene lookup returns CDR1 MNHEY and CDR2 SVGEGT. This CDR3 has 14 residues. CDR3 nucleotide sequence: TGTGCCAGCAGCGGACAGGGGATAGGTCAGCCCCAGCATTTT. Encoded protein: CASSGQGIGQPQHF.

This clonotype was detected a few times. J is TRBJ1-6 and V is TRBV28; no firm D call. The germline V gene has CDR1 MDHEN and CDR2 SYDVKM. This CDR3 is 12 amino acids long. Trimming removed 6 bases at V and 8 bases at J, with 8 bases between. The CDR3, as DNA: TGTGCCAGCAGATACGGGGATTCACCCCTCCACTTT. It codes for CASRYGDSPLHF.

The J gene is TRBJ2-5, the V gene TRBV18; D is perhaps TRBD1 (6 bases). CDR3 length: 16 residues. Germline V gene data show CDR1 as KGHSH and CDR2 as LQKENI. V lost 0 bases and J lost 5, with 16 bases in between. CDR3 in DNA: TGTGCCAGCTCACCACCGGCAGGGGCCTATGGGGAGACCCAGTACTTC. It translates to CASSPPAGAYGETQYF.

This clonotype was counted only a few times. The chain employs TRBV2 and TRBJ2-6; perhaps D is TRBD1 or TRBD2 (5 bases each). Per germline, CDR1 SNHLY and CDR2 FYNNEI. V lost 5 bases, J lost 4 bases, and 15 bases lay in between. The CDR3 is 16 residues long. The CDR3 coding sequence is TGTGCCAGCAGTAACCAGGGACCTTCCGGGGCCAACGTCCTGACTTTC. It codes for CASSNQGPSGANVLTF. The entire variable domain, with the rest obtained from reference TRBV2 and TRBJ2-6, is as follows: EPEVTQTPSHQVTQMGQEVILRCVPISNHLYFYWYRQILGQKVEFLVSFYNNEISEKSEIFDDQFSVERPDGSNFTLKIRSTKLEDSAMYFCASSNQGPSGANVLTFGAGSRLTVL.

This clonotype was observed a handful of times. The rearrangement uses TRBV5-1 and TRBJ2-3; weak D call: TRBD1 (6 bases). Germline CDR1 and CDR2: SGHRS and YFSETQ. V was shortened by 4 bases and J by 4 bases, with 16 bases between the two germline ends. CDR3 length: 15 residues. The CDR3 loop reads CASSVGRAGADTQYF. The CDR3 DNA reads as TGCGCCAGCAGCGTCGGAAGGGCAGGGGCAGATACGCAGTATTTT.

This chain uses TRBV7-8 with TRBJ1-6, with a possible D match to TRBD1 (5 bases). Germline V gene data show CDR1 as SGHVS and CDR2 as FQNEAQ. This CDR3 region has 16 residues. Between the trimmed V and J ends, which lost 5 bases and 7 bases, there was a span of 18 bases. DNA of the CDR3: TGTGCCAGCAGCCCCGAAAGTCAGGGATTCAATTCACCCCTCCACTTT. This codes for CASSPESQGFNSPLHF.

The chain couples TRBV21-1 to TRBJ2-3; the table's D call, TRBD2, has no DNA check behind it. TRBV21-1 is a pseudogene locus. The CDR3 totals 19 residues. CDR3 protein: CASSKVWPAGGLITDTQYF. The CDR3 region has the DNA TGTGCCAGCAGCAAAGTTTGGCCAGCGGGGGGGCTGATCACAGATACGCAGTATTTT.

V and J are TRBV7-9 and TRBJ1-4; D is uncertain. In germline, CDR1 is SEHNR, CDR2 FQNEAQ (reference sequence). There are 12 residues in the CDR3. The V end was cut by 5 bases, the J end by 8 bases, with 9 bases between. The CDR3 loop reads CASSARREKLFF. The CDR3 DNA reads TGTGCCAGCAGCGCTCGGAGAGAAAAACTGTTTTTT. Full variable domain (missing parts from reference TRBV7-9 and TRBJ1-4): DTGVSQNPRHKITKRGQNVTFRCDPISEHNRLYWYRQTLGQGPEFLTYFQNEAQLEKSRLLSDRFSAERPKGSFSTLEIQRTEQGDSAMYLCASSARREKLFFGSGTQLSVL.

The J gene is TRBJ2-1, the V gene TRBV2; 10 positions match TRBD2. This CDR3 region has 17 residues. Germline V lookup: CDR1 SNHLY, CDR2 FYNNEI. V shed 6 bases, J shed 10 bases, and the junction held 18 bases outside the gene matches. CDR3 amino acids: CASRAGETSGVTGEQFF. The CDR3 nucleotides read TGTGCCAGCAGGGCTGGTGAAACTAGCGGGGTGACAGGGGAGCAGTTCTTC.

This clonotype was seen more than once but under ten times. The chain combines TRBV28 with TRBJ2-5; D assignment may be TRBD1 or TRBD2 (5 bases each). This CDR3 comprises 15 residues. Germline V lookup: CDR1 MDHEN, CDR2 SYDVKM. Trimming took off 3 bases at V and 5 bases at J, with 16 bases between the two ends. CDR3 residues: CASSLAGSGEETQYF. Here the CDR3 DNA reads TGTGCCAGCAGTTTGGCAGGGAGCGGCGAGGAGACCCAGTACTTC.